This T cell receptor beta chain was identified during a study of shared clonotypes between healthy human individuals. Germline V CDR1 and CDR2: LGHNA, YSLEER. This CDR3 spans 14 amino acids. With 3 bases removed from V and 0 bases from J, the gap between germline ends came to 8 bases. Profiling relied on immunoSEQ multiplex PCR, and the TCRdb table lists in-frame clones only, not all of them. The table lists some 2 million clones, around 95% of them singletons, with under 0.15% in the top ten. Sequenced: naive CD4+ T cells sorted from blood. Subset specified: CD45RA+ positively selected. The J gene is TRBJ2-5, the V gene TRBV4-3, with a weak D call TRBD2 (5 bases). The receptor was isolated from a man aged 18 to 29 in good health. CDR3 DNA sequence: TGCGCCAGCAGCCAGGAGGTGTACCAAGAGACCCAGTACTTC. Protein product: CASSQEVYQETQYF.